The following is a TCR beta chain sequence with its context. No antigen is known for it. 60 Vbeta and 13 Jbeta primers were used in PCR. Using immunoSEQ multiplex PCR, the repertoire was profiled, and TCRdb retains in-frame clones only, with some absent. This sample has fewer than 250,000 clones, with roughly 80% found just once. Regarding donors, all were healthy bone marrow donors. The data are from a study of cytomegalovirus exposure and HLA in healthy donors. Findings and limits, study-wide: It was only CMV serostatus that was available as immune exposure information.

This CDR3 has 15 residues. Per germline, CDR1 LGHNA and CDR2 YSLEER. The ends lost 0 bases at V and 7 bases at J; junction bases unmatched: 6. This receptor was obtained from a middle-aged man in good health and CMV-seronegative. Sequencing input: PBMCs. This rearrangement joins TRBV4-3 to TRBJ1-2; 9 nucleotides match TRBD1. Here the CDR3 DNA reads TGCGCCAGCAGCCAAGACGGGACAGGGCGTAGTGGCTACACCTTC. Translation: CASSQDGTGRSGYTF.